One sample yielded the 5 T cell receptor beta chains listed below, sequenced in a study of cytomegalovirus exposure and HLA in healthy donors. The primer mix had 60 Vbeta and 13 Jbeta primers. TCRdb's table, derived via immunoSEQ multiplex PCR, lists solely in-frame clones and lacks some. Of 130,000 to 150,000 clones listed, around four fifths were seen once; the top ten hold roughly 2.5%. Sequencing used PBMCs. The receptors shown here come from a boy between 2 and 15 years old in good health and CMV-seronegative.

The chain is built from TRBV28 and TRBJ2-7; a weak D match, TRBD2 (6 bases). The CDR3 covers 14 residues. Germline V gene sequence: CDR1 MDHEN, CDR2 SYDVKM. Trimming pared 3 bases from V and 5 bases from J, leaving 14 bases between. The CDR3 region is CASSFRGLRNEQYF. The CDR3 nucleotides are TGTGCCAGCAGTTTTCGGGGACTTAGGAACGAGCAGTACTTC.

The chain carries TRBV2 and TRBJ2-5; TRBD2 might be the D (6 bases). Germline values: CDR1 SNHLY, CDR2 FYNNEI. Between the trimmed V and J ends, which lost 8 bases and 2 bases, there was a span of 15 bases. The CDR3 runs 14 residues. CDR3 region: CASVASDPQETQYF. For the CDR3, the DNA is TGTGCCAGCGTAGCTAGCGACCCTCAAGAGACCCAGTACTTC.

V usage is TRBV29-1 and J usage is TRBJ2-1, with D perhaps TRBD1 (6 bases). V was pared by 8 bases and J by 9 bases, with 23 bases between. The length of the CDR3 is 14 residues. Germline V gene data show CDR1 as SQVTM and CDR2 as ANQGSEA. CDR3 residues: CSSTASGASREQFF. The CDR3 DNA reads as TGCAGCTCCACCGCATCAGGGGCTTCGCGTGAGCAGTTCTTC.

The chain couples TRBV10-2 to TRBJ1-1; no definite D call. The germline gives CDR1 WSHSY, CDR2 SAAADI. V shed 7 bases and J shed 1 base, with 7 bases lying between them. The CDR3 extends over 12 amino acids. Here the CDR3 reads CASTFGNTEAFF. CDR3 nucleotide sequence: TGCGCCAGCACATTCGGGAACACTGAAGCTTTCTTT.

The genes are TRBV29-1 and TRBJ1-2, with TRBD1 identical over 9 bases. CDR3 length equals 15 residues. V shed 6 bases, J shed 3 bases, and the junction held 11 bases outside the gene matches. The V gene's germline CDR1 is SQVTM and CDR2 ANQGSEA. Here the CDR3 DNA reads TGCAGCGTCGACTCCCCGGGACAGGGCCACTATGGCTACACCTTC. The encoded protein is CSVDSPGQGHYGYTF.